This TCR beta chain was retrieved from a study of cytomegalovirus exposure and HLA in healthy donors. As for the study in general: As an earlier analysis found, 150 million to 200 million T cells yielded 95 million to 130 million unique TCR beta sequences.

PCR used 60 Vbeta primers and 13 Jbeta primers. The protocol was immunoSEQ multiplex PCR, while the TCRdb copy is restricted to in-frame clones and leaves out a portion. The data contain approximately 140,000 clones, about three fifths of them singletons. V trimming: 4 bases; J trimming: 6 bases; junction bases outside the gene matches: 11. The CDR3 spans 16 residues. CDR1 and CDR2 (germline): SGHAT, FQNNGV. The genes are TRBV11-2 and TRBJ2-7; 11 nucleotides align to TRBD2. The sequencing sample was made of PBMCs. The receptor comes from a woman aged 55-69 years in good health and CMV-seropositive. The CDR3 DNA is TGTGCCAGCAGCTCGTACCTAGGTAGCGGGAGGGGCGAGCAGTACTTC. As protein: CASSSYLGSGRGEQYF.